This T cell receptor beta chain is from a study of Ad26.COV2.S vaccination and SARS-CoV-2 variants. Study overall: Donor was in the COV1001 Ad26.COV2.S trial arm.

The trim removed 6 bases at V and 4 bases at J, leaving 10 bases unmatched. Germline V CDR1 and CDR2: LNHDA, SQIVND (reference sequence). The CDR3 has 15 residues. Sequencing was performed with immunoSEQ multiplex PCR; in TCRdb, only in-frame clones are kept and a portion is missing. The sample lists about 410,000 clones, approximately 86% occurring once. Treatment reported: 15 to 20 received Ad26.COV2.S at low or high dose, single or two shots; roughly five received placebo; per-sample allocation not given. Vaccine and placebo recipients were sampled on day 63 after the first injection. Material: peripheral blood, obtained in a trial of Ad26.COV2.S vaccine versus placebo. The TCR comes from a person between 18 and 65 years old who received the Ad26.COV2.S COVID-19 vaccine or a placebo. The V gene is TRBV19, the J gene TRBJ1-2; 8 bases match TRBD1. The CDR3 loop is CASSETQGAGYGYTF. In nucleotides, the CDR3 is TGTGCCAGTAGCGAGACCCAGGGGGCAGGCTATGGCTACACCTTC.